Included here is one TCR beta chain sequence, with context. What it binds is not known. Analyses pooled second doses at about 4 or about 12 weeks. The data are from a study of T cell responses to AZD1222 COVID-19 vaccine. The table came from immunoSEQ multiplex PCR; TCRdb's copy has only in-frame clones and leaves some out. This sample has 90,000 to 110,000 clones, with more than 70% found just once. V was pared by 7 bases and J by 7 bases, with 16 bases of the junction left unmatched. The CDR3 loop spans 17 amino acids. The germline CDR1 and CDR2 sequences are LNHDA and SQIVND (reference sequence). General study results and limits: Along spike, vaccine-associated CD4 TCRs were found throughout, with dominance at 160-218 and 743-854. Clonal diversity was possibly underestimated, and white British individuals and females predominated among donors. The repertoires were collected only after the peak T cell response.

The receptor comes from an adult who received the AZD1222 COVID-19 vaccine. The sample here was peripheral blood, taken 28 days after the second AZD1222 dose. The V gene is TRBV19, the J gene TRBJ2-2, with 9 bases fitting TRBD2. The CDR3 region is CASNRGRGGAGSGELFF. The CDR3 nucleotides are TGTGCCAGTAATCGGGGTCGCGGGGGGGCCGGAAGCGGGGAGCTGTTTTTT.